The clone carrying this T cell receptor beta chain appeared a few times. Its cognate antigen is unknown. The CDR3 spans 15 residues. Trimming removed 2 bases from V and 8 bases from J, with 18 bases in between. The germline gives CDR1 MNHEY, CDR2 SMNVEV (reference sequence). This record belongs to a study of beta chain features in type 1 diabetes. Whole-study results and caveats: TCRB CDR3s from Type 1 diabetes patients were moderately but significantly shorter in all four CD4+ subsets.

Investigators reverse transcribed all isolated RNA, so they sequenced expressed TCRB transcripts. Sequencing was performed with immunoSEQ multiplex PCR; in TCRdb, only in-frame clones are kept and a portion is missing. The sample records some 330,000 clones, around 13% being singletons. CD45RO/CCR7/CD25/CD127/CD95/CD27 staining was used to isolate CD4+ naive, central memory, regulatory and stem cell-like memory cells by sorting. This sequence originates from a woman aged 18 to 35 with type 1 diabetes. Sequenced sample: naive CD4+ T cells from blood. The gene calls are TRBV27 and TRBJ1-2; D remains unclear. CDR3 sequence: CASSLRFDTAWGYTF. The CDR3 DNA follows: TGTGCCAGCAGTTTACGGTTTGACACAGCTTGGGGCTACACCTTC.